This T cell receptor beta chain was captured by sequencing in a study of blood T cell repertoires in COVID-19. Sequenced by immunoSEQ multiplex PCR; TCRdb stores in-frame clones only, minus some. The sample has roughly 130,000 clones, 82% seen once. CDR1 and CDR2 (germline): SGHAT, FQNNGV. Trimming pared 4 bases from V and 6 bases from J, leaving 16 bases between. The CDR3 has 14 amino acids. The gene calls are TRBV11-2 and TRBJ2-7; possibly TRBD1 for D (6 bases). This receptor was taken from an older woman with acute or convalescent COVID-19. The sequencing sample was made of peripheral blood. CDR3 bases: TGTGCCAGCAGCTCAACCAACAGGGCGCGCGAGCAGTACTTC. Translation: CASSSTNRAREQYF.